Listed below are T cell receptor beta chains from one sample, sequenced in a study of CD8 T cells in Susac syndrome. MiXCR was run by TCRdb on the immunoSEQ multiplex PCR reads, yielding one entry per CDR3 protein. The top ten hold around 0.08% of the sample, which has some 160,000 distinct CDR3 sequences, approximately 96% seen once. The source material was CD4+ T cells from PBMCs. These receptors came from a human donor with Susac syndrome. Each CDR3 is given with its conserved first and last residue. A D gene is named only where the DNA matches it firmly. Some rows have no size entry. The others give once, few or many, or a class for an expanded clone.

v_call	d_call	j_call	clone_size	cdr3_aa	cdr3_nt
TRBV12-3/TRBV12-4	.	TRBJ2-7	.	CASSFREGGLNYEQYF	TGTGCCAGCAGTTTCAGGGAGGGGGGTCTTAACTACGAGCAGTACTTC
TRBV7-9	.	TRBJ2-1	few	CASSLDNNEQFF	TGTGCCAGCAGCTTGGACAACAATGAGCAGTTCTTC
TRBV7-2	TRBD2	TRBJ2-2	.	CASSLVNGGAVGELFF	TGTGCCAGCAGCTTAGTCAACGGGGGGGCCGTCGGGGAGCTGTTTTTT
TRBV27	TRBD1	TRBJ1-6	.	CASSLGAAGGSPLHF	TGTGCCAGCAGTTTGGGGGCAGCAGGGGGTTCACCCCTCCACTTT
TRBV5-1	.	TRBJ2-7	once	CASSLEAASYEQYF	TGCGCCAGCAGCTTGGAAGCCGCCTCCTACGAGCAGTACTTC
TRBV29-1	.	TRBJ1-5	.	CSVRGLRGPQHF	TGCAGCGTCCGCGGCCTACGGGGGCCCCAGCATTTT
TRBV5-4	TRBD1	TRBJ1-2	.	CASSRDRGPYGYTF	TGTGCCAGCAGCCGGGACAGGGGTCCCTATGGCTACACCTTC
TRBV5-1	TRBD2	TRBJ2-5	once	CASSLAPSGTRETQYF	TGCGCCAGCAGCTTGGCTCCTAGCGGGACCCGAGAGACCCAGTACTTC
TRBV28	.	TRBJ2-5	.	CASRRGKNWETQYF	TGTGCCAGCAGGAGAGGGAAGAATTGGGAGACCCAGTACTTC
TRBV14	.	TRBJ2-7	.	CASSQGRPPYEQYF	TGTGCCAGCAGCCAAGGACGGCCCCCCTACGAGCAGTACTTC
TRBV20-1	.	TRBJ2-5	.	CSASRVDQETQYF	TGCAGTGCTAGTCGGGTGGACCAAGAGACCCAGTACTTC
TRBV2	.	TRBJ1-1	.	CASTNQGFPEAFF	TGTGCCAGCACGAATCAGGGTTTCCCTGAAGCTTTCTTT
TRBV29-1	.	TRBJ2-7	.	CSVGGRSLVEQYF	TGCAGCGTTGGCGGCCGCTCCCTGGTCGAGCAGTACTTC
TRBV20-1	.	TRBJ2-7	.	CSARGLADEQYF	TGCAGTGCTAGAGGCCTGGCGGACGAGCAGTACTTC
TRBV6-5	TRBD1	TRBJ1-2	.	CASTKTGTGGGYTF	TGTGCCAGCACCAAAACCGGGACAGGGGGCGGCTACACCTTC
TRBV25-1	.	TRBJ2-7	.	CASSFGSYEQYF	TGTGCCAGCTCCTTCGGGAGCTACGAGCAGTACTTC
TRBV20-1	.	TRBJ2-7	.	CSARSTESYEQYF	TGCAGTGCTAGATCGACCGAGTCATACGAGCAGTACTTC
TRBV5-4	TRBD2	TRBJ2-3	.	CASSLPGGGDTQYF	TGTGCCAGCAGCTTGCCGGGGGGGGGAGATACGCAGTATTTT
TRBV29-1	.	TRBJ1-1	.	CSVSTVNTEAFF	TGCAGCGTCTCGACCGTGAACACTGAAGCTTTCTTT
TRBV9	.	TRBJ1-2	.	CASSGSNYGYTF	TGTGCCAGCAGCGGAAGTAACTATGGCTACACCTTC
TRBV4-1	.	TRBJ1-2	.	CASSQDQGSYGYTF	TGCGCCAGCAGCCAAGATCAGGGGAGCTATGGCTACACCTTC
TRBV5-6	.	TRBJ2-1	.	CASSLDNEQFF	TGTGCCAGCAGCTTGGACAATGAGCAGTTCTTC
TRBV4-1	.	TRBJ1-2	.	CASSRTRALEDGYTF	TGCGCCAGCAGCCGAACGAGGGCCCTTGAAGATGGCTACACCTTC
TRBV25-1	.	TRBJ1-5	.	CASAMGGGGQPQHF	TGTGCCAGCGCCATGGGGGGGGGCGGTCAGCCCCAGCATTTT
TRBV4-1	TRBD1	TRBJ1-5	.	CASSHLTGAPDQPQHF	TGCGCCAGCAGCCACCTTACAGGGGCACCCGATCAGCCCCAGCATTTT
TRBV20-1	TRBD1	TRBJ2-1	once	CSAVDRVSAGNEQFF	TGCAGTGCTGTGGACAGGGTATCTGCAGGCAATGAGCAGTTCTTC
TRBV12-3/TRBV12-4	.	TRBJ2-7	.	CASSLGQPSYEQYF	TGTGCCAGCAGTTTAGGACAACCCTCCTACGAGCAGTACTTC
TRBV12-3/TRBV12-4	TRBD2	TRBJ2-1	.	CASSRLASGNEQFF	TGTGCCAGCAGCCGACTAGCGTCGGGCAATGAGCAGTTCTTC
TRBV4-1	.	TRBJ1-2	.	CASSQLMRDTGDGYTF	TGCGCCAGCAGCCAGTTGATGCGGGACACGGGGGATGGCTACACCTTC
TRBV20-1	.	TRBJ1-2	once	CSARKGATNYGYTF	TGCAGTGCTAGGAAGGGTGCAACTAACTATGGCTACACCTTC
TRBV9	.	TRBJ2-5	once	CASSSGGGWETQYF	TGTGCCAGCAGCTCAGGGGGGGGCTGGGAGACCCAGTACTTC
TRBV18	.	TRBJ2-5	.	CASSPLEEETQYF	TGTGCCAGCTCACCCTTAGAAGAAGAGACCCAGTACTTC
TRBV12-3/TRBV12-4	.	TRBJ2-6	.	CASSLGLTGANVLTF	TGTGCCAGCAGTTTAGGCTTAACTGGGGCCAACGTCCTGACTTTC
TRBV7-9	.	TRBJ1-6	.	CASSPSGVSAYNSPLHF	TGTGCCAGCAGCCCCTCGGGGGTTTCGGCCTATAATTCACCCCTCCACTTT
TRBV20-1	TRBD2	TRBJ2-1	.	CSARPGTSGINEQFF	TGCAGTGCTAGGCCCGGGACTAGCGGGATCAATGAGCAGTTCTTC
TRBV5-5	.	TRBJ2-5	.	CASSDRDFQETQYF	TGTGCCAGCAGCGACCGGGACTTCCAAGAGACCCAGTACTTC
TRBV5-4	TRBD2	TRBJ2-3	.	CASSLLAGPTDTQYF	TGTGCCAGCAGCTTACTAGCGGGGCCCACAGATACGCAGTATTTT
TRBV6-2/TRBV6-3	.	TRBJ2-1	.	CASGGSEQFF	TGTGCCAGCGGAGGCAGCGAGCAGTTCTTC
TRBV6-1	.	TRBJ1-2	.	CASSARRDGYTF	TGTGCCAGCAGTGCCCGTCGGGATGGCTACACCTTC
TRBV18	TRBD2	TRBJ2-1	.	CASSQGGWAYNEQFF	TGTGCCAGCTCACAGGGAGGGTGGGCCTACAATGAGCAGTTCTTC
TRBV5-6	.	TRBJ1-2	.	CASSSRVSNYGYTF	TGTGCCAGCAGCTCGCGGGTCTCTAACTATGGCTACACCTTC
TRBV29-1	TRBD2	TRBJ2-5	.	CSVPGLAIQYF	TGCAGCGTCCCCGGACTAGCTATTCAGTACTTC
TRBV5-6	.	TRBJ2-1	.	CASSLIAHNNEQFF	TGTGCCAGCAGCTTAATAGCTCACAACAATGAGCAGTTCTTC
TRBV24-1	.	TRBJ2-7	.	CATSESGGGEQYF	TGTGCCACCAGTGAAAGTGGAGGGGGCGAGCAGTACTTC
TRBV25-1	TRBD1	TRBJ2-7	.	CASRQTGAVYEQYF	TGTGCCAGCAGACAGACAGGGGCTGTGTACGAGCAGTACTTC
TRBV12-3/TRBV12-4	TRBD1	TRBJ1-2	.	CASSGGDRGGGDYGYTF	TGTGCCAGCAGTGGGGGGGACAGGGGAGGAGGGGACTATGGCTACACCTTC
TRBV12-3/TRBV12-4	.	TRBJ2-7	.	CASSFEGGQTYEQYF	TGTGCCAGCAGTTTTGAGGGGGGACAGACCTACGAGCAGTACTTC
TRBV7-9	.	TRBJ1-2	once	CASSPRSGVDGYTF	TGTGCCAGCAGCCCCCGTTCCGGGGTGGATGGCTACACCTTC
TRBV24-1	.	TRBJ2-7	.	CATSAKVRGYEQYF	TGTGCCACCAGTGCAAAAGTCCGGGGGTACGAGCAGTACTTC
TRBV29-1	TRBD1	TRBJ1-2	.	CSVTGEKGYTF	TGCAGCGTTACAGGGGAAAAGGGCTACACCTTC
TRBV3-1	TRBD1	TRBJ1-2	.	CASSRQGSGYTF	TGTGCCAGCAGCCGACAGGGAAGTGGCTACACCTTC
TRBV6-5	.	TRBJ1-5	.	CASSYSNPNQPQHF	TGTGCCAGCAGTTACTCGAACCCCAATCAGCCCCAGCATTTT
TRBV24-1	.	TRBJ2-1	once	CATSDSVRSGEQFF	TGTGCCACCAGTGATTCAGTCAGGTCGGGTGAGCAGTTCTTC
TRBV9	.	TRBJ2-1	.	CASSVAQSEYEQFF	TGTGCCAGCAGCGTAGCCCAGAGCGAATATGAGCAGTTCTTC
TRBV5-6	TRBD1	TRBJ2-5	.	CASSLRTGGWINQETQYF	TGTGCCAGCAGCCTGCGGACAGGGGGATGGATAAACCAAGAGACCCAGTACTTC
TRBV12-3/TRBV12-4	.	TRBJ2-7	once	CASSLLEYEQYF	TGTGCCAGCAGTTTACTGGAGTACGAGCAGTACTTC
TRBV11-2	TRBD1	TRBJ2-3	.	CASSPIAGGGADTQYF	TGTGCCAGCAGCCCCATCGCAGGGGGTGGCGCAGATACGCAGTATTTT
TRBV11-3	.	TRBJ2-3	.	CASSRTRTPTDTQYF	TGTGCCAGCAGCCGAACTAGAACCCCCACAGATACGCAGTATTTT